Below, 14 T cell receptor beta chains from the same sample are listed, as sequenced in a study of human T cells and chemical hapten exposure. Regarding time point: patch test 1, 2 weeks after DPC sensitization. Documented treatment: therapeutic diphenylcyclopropenone sensitization with weekly scalp DPC. TCRdb used MiXCR to reprocess the RACE reads, holding one entry per CDR3 protein. The top ten hold 7.5% to 9% of the sample, which has 340,000 or so distinct CDR3 sequences, about 7% seen once. Sequenced material: whole blood, taken in connection with sensitization to the hapten diphenylcyclopropenone (DPC). Every receptor here comes from a woman aged 18-29 years with alopecia areata. Some clones in this sample may be carry-over from other donors' samples.

The sample holds a few counts of this clonotype. The chain links TRBV12-5 to TRBJ1-5; no clear D. Trimming pared 1 base from V and 7 bases from J, leaving 14 bases between. Germline CDR1 and CDR2: LGHNT and FRNRAP. This CDR3 is 15 amino acids long. CDR3 residues: CASGLATPRGQPQHF. DNA for the CDR3: TGTGCTAGTGGTTTGGCGACCCCTCGGGGACAGCCCCAGCATTTT.

In this sample, this clonotype turned up many times. V and J are TRBV12-3 or TRBV12-4 and TRBJ2-7; D is possibly TRBD1 or TRBD2 (5 bases each). The CDR3 extends over 15 amino acids. The V and J ends lost 3 bases and 0 bases respectively, with 12 bases between them. The CDR3: CASSFSGRSSYEQYF. The CDR3 region has the DNA TGTGCCAGCAGTTTCTCGGGACGGAGCTCCTACGAGCAGTACTTC.

CDR3 sequence (DNA): TGCAGTGCTAGGAGGACGGACAATGAAAAACTGTTTTTT. Protein: CSARRTDNEKLFF. This chain links TRBV20-1 with TRBJ1-4; the D is unclear. This CDR3 has 13 residues. V dropped 3 bases and J dropped 5 bases, with 10 bases sitting between them. In germline, CDR1 is DFQATT, CDR2 SNEGSKA (reference sequence).

This clonotype was counted at least ten times. The chain couples TRBV10-3 to TRBJ2-3; D perhaps matches TRBD1 (7 bases). Germline CDR1 is ENHRY and CDR2 is SYGVKD. This CDR3 spans 16 amino acids. Trimming took off 3 bases at V and 1 base at J, with 14 bases between the two ends. The CDR3 region is CAISDRGAPGTDTQYF. In DNA form, the CDR3 reads TGTGCCATCAGTGACAGGGGGGCGCCTGGCACAGATACGCAGTATTTT.

The chain joins TRBV12-2 to TRBJ1-5. TRBV12-2 is flagged as a pseudogene. The CDR3 has 15 residues. CDR3 sequence: CASRTSHGGNQPQHF. The CDR3 DNA is TGTGCAAGTCGGACTTCGCACGGAGGCAATCAGCCCCAGCATTTT.

This clonotype was picked up a small number of times. The chain links TRBV12-3 or TRBV12-4 to TRBJ2-5, with 9 bases fitting TRBD2. This CDR3 has 16 amino acids. Trimming removed 5 bases from V and 5 bases from J; junction bases left unmatched: 12. In DNA form, the CDR3 reads TGTGCCAGCAGTCCTCCGCGGGGGGGCGTCCCGGAGACCCAGTACTTC. This codes for CASSPPRGGVPETQYF.

This clonotype occurred many times. V is TRBV6-4 and J is TRBJ2-2; D ambiguous. The CDR3 runs to 13 residues. Per the germline V gene, CDR1 is MRHNA and CDR2 is SNTAGT. Trimming removed 0 bases from V and 4 bases from J, with 3 bases in between. CDR3 sequence reads: CASSDSTTGELFF. CDR3 DNA sequence: TGTGCCAGCAGTGACTCGACCACCGGGGAGCTGTTTTTT.

In its sample, this clonotype was seen a few times. The J gene is TRBJ1-4, the V gene TRBV24-1, with a possible D match to TRBD1 (5 bases). The ends were cut back, 2 bases at V and 6 bases at J, with 12 bases in the middle. Germline V gene lookup returns CDR1 KGHDR and CDR2 SFDVKD. This CDR3 spans 15 amino acids. CDR3 DNA: TGTGCCACCAGTGATTGGACACCCGAGGATGAAAAACTGTTTTTT. Encoded protein: CATSDWTPEDEKLFF.

The chain is built from TRBV14 and TRBJ2-4; D remains ambiguous. V lost 3 bases to trimming and J lost 8 bases, with 8 bases between them. This CDR3 comprises 12 residues. Germline CDR1 SGHDN, CDR2 FVKESK. In nucleotides, the CDR3 is TGTGCCAGCAGCCAGACACCTTACATTCAGTACTTC. It encodes CASSQTPYIQYF.

Many counts were recorded for this clonotype. This chain joins TRBV2 and TRBJ2-3; a possible D gene is TRBD2 (5 bases). The V gene lost 3 bases and the J gene lost 6 bases, with 13 bases spanning the gap. Looked up from germline, CDR1 is SNHLY and CDR2 is FYNNEI. This CDR3 is 14 amino acids long. DNA of the CDR3: TGTGCCAGCAGTGATTTGGGAGCGACCGATACGCAGTATTTT. Translation: CASSDLGATDTQYF.

This clonotype showed up just a few times. V usage is TRBV6-1 and J usage is TRBJ2-3, with 10 bases aligning to TRBD2. The CDR3 is made up of 15 amino acids. The ends lost 8 bases at V and 4 bases at J; junction bases unmatched: 9. CDR1 is MNHNS and CDR2 is SASEGT in the germline V gene. In DNA, the CDR3 is TGTGCCAGCCCGGACCAGCGGGGGGGCGCAGATACGCAGTATTTT. Translation gives CASPDQRGGADTQYF.

In its sample, this clonotype was seen a few times. The V gene is TRBV14, the J gene TRBJ2-1; D ambiguous. The CDR3 contains 11 residues. Germline V lookup: CDR1 SGHDN, CDR2 FVKESK. V lost 1 base, J lost 12 bases, and 7 bases lay in between. The CDR3 bases are TGTGCCAGCAGCCAAGTGTGGCCGCAGTTCTTC. It is translated as CASSQVWPQFF.

This clonotype appeared a few times. V gene TRBV7-6 combines with J gene TRBJ1-3; 7 nucleotides align to TRBD1. Germline V gene data show CDR1 as SGHVS and CDR2 as FNYEAQ. This CDR3 comprises 15 residues. With 5 bases clipped from V and 2 bases from J, the junction kept 6 bases outside the gene matches. The CDR3 spells CASSLTGEAGNTIYF. DNA of the CDR3: TGTGCCAGCAGCCTTACAGGGGAGGCTGGAAACACCATATATTTT.

This chain joins TRBV6-5 and TRBJ2-7, with 10 bases aligning to TRBD1. Trimming took 7 bases from V and 5 from J; bases not matched to a gene: 8. The CDR3 contains 14 residues. CDR1 is MNHEY, CDR2 SVGAGI, per germline. The CDR3 is CASTRDRGGNEQYF. The CDR3 DNA reads as TGTGCCAGCACCCGGGACAGGGGTGGGAACGAGCAGTACTTC.